These T cell receptor beta chains were read from a single sample in a study of blood T cell repertoires in COVID-19. Sequencing used immunoSEQ multiplex PCR; TCRdb keeps in-frame clones, though not all of them. The sample shows hundreds of thousands of clones, around 88% of them seen only once. The sample was peripheral blood. These receptors originate from a woman older than 75 with COVID-19, enrolled during active disease. The CDR3 runs from the conserved cysteine through the conserved F or W. The D gene is left open where the match is weak. Clone size, where shown, is once, few, many, or a class for clones that have expanded.

J gene: TRBJ2-2
D gene: .
V gene: TRBV18
clone size: .
CDR3 DNA: TGTGCCAGCACACCCGACACCGGGGAGCTGTTTTTT
CDR3 protein: CASTPDTGELFF

J gene: TRBJ2-5
D gene: .
V gene: TRBV5-1
clone size: .
CDR3 DNA: TGCGCCAGCAGCCCAACAGGGTACCAAGAGACCCAGTACTTC
CDR3 protein: CASSPTGYQETQYF

J gene: TRBJ2-3
D gene: .
V gene: TRBV5-1
clone size: .
CDR3 DNA: TGCGCCAGCAGCGTGGGTGGGGGGTTTGCAGATACGCAGTATTTT
CDR3 protein: CASSVGGGFADTQYF

J gene: TRBJ2-3
D gene: TRBD2
V gene: TRBV7-2
clone size: .
CDR3 DNA: TGTGCCAGCAGCTTAGGACTAGCGGCCGTATACTACACAGATACGCAGTATTTT
CDR3 protein: CASSLGLAAVYYTDTQYF

J gene: TRBJ1-1
D gene: .
V gene: TRBV4-1
clone size: .
CDR3 DNA: TGCGCCAGCAGCCAAGAGTACGGTGAAGCTTTCTTT
CDR3 protein: CASSQEYGEAFF

J gene: TRBJ2-6
D gene: .
V gene: TRBV19
clone size: once
CDR3 DNA: TGTGCCAGTACTAACTCTGGGGCCAACGTCCTGACTTTC
CDR3 protein: CASTNSGANVLTF

J gene: TRBJ2-5
D gene: TRBD1
V gene: TRBV13
clone size: .
CDR3 DNA: TGTGCCAGCAGTTGGGACAGGCAAGAGACCCAGTACTTC
CDR3 protein: CASSWDRQETQYF

J gene: TRBJ1-6
D gene: .
V gene: TRBV9
clone size: .
CDR3 DNA: TGTGCCAGCAGCGTAGGGCGGGGCCGCGCACCCCTCCACTTT
CDR3 protein: CASSVGRGRAPLHF

J gene: TRBJ2-7
D gene: .
V gene: TRBV18
clone size: .
CDR3 DNA: TGTGCCAGCTCCCACGGGCCCGTAAGCGGCGAGCAGTACTTC
CDR3 protein: CASSHGPVSGEQYF

J gene: TRBJ1-2
D gene: .
V gene: TRBV6-5
clone size: .
CDR3 DNA: TGTGCCAGCACTAGGACAGATAACTATGGCTACACCTTC
CDR3 protein: CASTRTDNYGYTF

J gene: TRBJ1-1
D gene: TRBD1
V gene: TRBV6-5
clone size: .
CDR3 DNA: TGTGCCAGCAGTACTCGACAGGGGGCGAACACTGAAGCTTTCTTT
CDR3 protein: CASSTRQGANTEAFF

J gene: TRBJ2-3
D gene: .
V gene: TRBV28
clone size: .
CDR3 DNA: TGTGCCAGCAGTCCTCCTGACAGATTCACAGATACGCAGTATTTT
CDR3 protein: CASSPPDRFTDTQYF

J gene: TRBJ2-2
D gene: .
V gene: TRBV5-4
clone size: .
CDR3 DNA: TGTGCCAGCAGCTTGGGGGGGCCCACTCCCACCGGGGAGCTGTTTTTT
CDR3 protein: CASSLGGPTPTGELFF

J gene: TRBJ2-5
D gene: TRBD2
V gene: TRBV7-2
clone size: .
CDR3 DNA: TGTGCCAGCAGCCCTTCTAGCGGGGGGCGAGAGACCCAGTACTTC
CDR3 protein: CASSPSSGGRETQYF

J gene: TRBJ2-2
D gene: .
V gene: TRBV5-4
clone size: .
CDR3 DNA: TGTGCCAGCAGCCTCCCCCCGGGACAGAACACCGGGGAGCTGTTTTTT
CDR3 protein: CASSLPPGQNTGELFF

J gene: TRBJ1-2
D gene: .
V gene: TRBV4-2
clone size: .
CDR3 DNA: TGTGCCAGCAGCCAAGGTGGGCCGGTGGATGGCTACACCTTC
CDR3 protein: CASSQGGPVDGYTF

J gene: TRBJ1-3
D gene: .
V gene: TRBV21-1
clone size: .
CDR3 DNA: TGTGCCAGCTTCGACAGGACCGGGAACACCATATATTTT
CDR3 protein: CASFDRTGNTIYF

J gene: TRBJ1-3
D gene: .
V gene: TRBV18
clone size: .
CDR3 DNA: TGTGCCAGCTCAGAATTGGACACCCATTTAGCTTCAGCTGGAAACACCATATATTTT
CDR3 protein: CASSELDTHLASAGNTIYF

J gene: TRBJ2-1
D gene: TRBD2
V gene: TRBV7-9
clone size: .
CDR3 DNA: TGTGCCAGCAGTTCCACCGGGACTAGTAATGAGCAGTTCTTC
CDR3 protein: CASSSTGTSNEQFF

J gene: TRBJ2-2
D gene: .
V gene: TRBV9
clone size: .
CDR3 DNA: TGTGCCAGCAGCGTAACCAGGTTAAACACCGGGGAGCTGTTTTTT
CDR3 protein: CASSVTRLNTGELFF

J gene: TRBJ1-1
D gene: .
V gene: TRBV7-9
clone size: .
CDR3 DNA: TGTGCCAGCAGCTTAGTGGCAGGGAACACTGAAGCTTTCTTT
CDR3 protein: CASSLVAGNTEAFF

J gene: TRBJ2-7
D gene: TRBD2
V gene: TRBV9
clone size: few
CDR3 DNA: TGTGCCAGCAGCGCGGTAGCGGGGGGAATAGGTGGCGAGCAGTACTTC
CDR3 protein: CASSAVAGGIGGEQYF

J gene: TRBJ1-2
D gene: .
V gene: TRBV3-1/TRBV3-2
clone size: .
CDR3 DNA: TGTGCCAGCAGCCATGTCTATAACTATGGCTACACCTTC
CDR3 protein: CASSHVYNYGYTF

J gene: TRBJ1-3
D gene: TRBD1
V gene: TRBV19
clone size: .
CDR3 DNA: TGTGCCAGTAATGGGGACAGCGGAAACACCATATATTTT
CDR3 protein: CASNGDSGNTIYF

J gene: TRBJ2-1
D gene: TRBD1
V gene: TRBV7-3
clone size: .
CDR3 DNA: TGTGCCAGCAGCTCCACCCGGGACAGTTACAATGAGCAGTTCTTC
CDR3 protein: CASSSTRDSYNEQFF

J gene: TRBJ2-5
D gene: .
V gene: TRBV19
clone size: .
CDR3 DNA: TGTGCCAGTAGGGGCCCCCTCCGGGAGACCCAGTACTTC
CDR3 protein: CASRGPLRETQYF

J gene: TRBJ2-2
D gene: .
V gene: TRBV3-1/TRBV3-2
clone size: few
CDR3 DNA: TGTGCCAGCAGCCAAGATGGGAGGAACACCGGGGAGCTGTTTTTT
CDR3 protein: CASSQDGRNTGELFF

J gene: TRBJ2-5
D gene: TRBD2
V gene: TRBV5-4
clone size: .
CDR3 DNA: TGTGCCAGCAGCTCGGGGATAGCGGGGGGGCAAGAGACCCAGTACTTC
CDR3 protein: CASSSGIAGGQETQYF

J gene: TRBJ1-5
D gene: .
V gene: TRBV28
clone size: .
CDR3 DNA: TGTGCCAGCAGAGTAGTCAATCAGCCCCAGCATTTT
CDR3 protein: CASRVVNQPQHF

J gene: TRBJ1-1
D gene: .
V gene: TRBV19
clone size: .
CDR3 DNA: TGTGCCAGTAGTATTAAGGGGCCTGGGGCTGAAGCTTTCTTT
CDR3 protein: CASSIKGPGAEAFF

J gene: TRBJ1-1
D gene: .
V gene: TRBV6-5
clone size: .
CDR3 DNA: TGTGCCAGCAGTTATGGAGGGTACACTGAAGCTTTCTTT
CDR3 protein: CASSYGGYTEAFF

J gene: TRBJ1-5
D gene: .
V gene: TRBV12-3/TRBV12-4
clone size: once
CDR3 DNA: TGTGCCAGCCAACAGGGAGGCAATCAGCCCCAGCATTTT
CDR3 protein: CASQQGGNQPQHF

J gene: TRBJ1-1
D gene: .
V gene: TRBV9
clone size: .
CDR3 DNA: TGTGCCAGCAGCCTTCGGCAGGGTATGAACACTGAAGCTTTCTTT
CDR3 protein: CASSLRQGMNTEAFF

J gene: TRBJ2-2
D gene: TRBD2
V gene: TRBV6-4
clone size: .
CDR3 DNA: TGTGCCAGCAGTCGGGACTACAACACCGGGGAGCTGTTTTTT
CDR3 protein: CASSRDYNTGELFF

J gene: TRBJ1-2
D gene: .
V gene: TRBV10-3
clone size: .
CDR3 DNA: TGTGCCATCAGTGAGTCCTTGGGCAGGGTAGCTGGCTACACCTTC
CDR3 protein: CAISESLGRVAGYTF

J gene: TRBJ1-1
D gene: TRBD1
V gene: TRBV6-5
clone size: once
CDR3 DNA: TGTGCCAGCAGGGCCTGGACAGGAAACACTGAAGCTTTCTTT
CDR3 protein: CASRAWTGNTEAFF

J gene: TRBJ1-5
D gene: .
V gene: TRBV28
clone size: few
CDR3 DNA: TGTGCCAGCAGTTTACAGCAGGCGCCCCAGCATTTT
CDR3 protein: CASSLQQAPQHF

J gene: TRBJ1-1
D gene: TRBD1
V gene: TRBV6-2/TRBV6-3
clone size: .
CDR3 DNA: TGTGCCAGCAGTTATAACAGGGGGCGAGCGAACACTGAAGCTTTCTTT
CDR3 protein: CASSYNRGRANTEAFF

J gene: TRBJ1-5
D gene: .
V gene: TRBV6-5
clone size: .
CDR3 DNA: TGTGCCAGCAGTATTTCCAGGGAAAGCAATCAGCCCCAGCATTTT
CDR3 protein: CASSISRESNQPQHF

J gene: TRBJ1-2
D gene: .
V gene: TRBV5-1
clone size: .
CDR3 DNA: TGCGCCAGCAGCTTAGTCCTGGACGGCGCCGGGAAGGGCTACACCTTC
CDR3 protein: CASSLVLDGAGKGYTF

J gene: TRBJ1-5
D gene: TRBD1
V gene: TRBV14
clone size: .
CDR3 DNA: TGTGCCAGCAGCCAAGGAGGGACAGGCCACAATCAGCCCCAGCATTTT
CDR3 protein: CASSQGGTGHNQPQHF

J gene: TRBJ1-2
D gene: .
V gene: TRBV9
clone size: .
CDR3 DNA: TGTGCCAGCAGCGTAGATCCAGGGCCGGACTATGGCTACACCTTC
CDR3 protein: CASSVDPGPDYGYTF

J gene: TRBJ1-3
D gene: TRBD1
V gene: TRBV10-3
clone size: .
CDR3 DNA: TGTGCCATCAGTTCGACAGGGACTGGAAACACCATATATTTT
CDR3 protein: CAISSTGTGNTIYF

J gene: TRBJ2-7
D gene: .
V gene: TRBV3-1/TRBV3-2
clone size: once
CDR3 DNA: TGTGCCAGCAGCCAAGGAAGGAAGCGGTACTTC
CDR3 protein: CASSQGRKRYF

J gene: TRBJ2-4
D gene: TRBD1
V gene: TRBV7-9
clone size: .
CDR3 DNA: TGTGCCAGCAGCGTGGGACAGCTGAACATTCAGTACTTC
CDR3 protein: CASSVGQLNIQYF